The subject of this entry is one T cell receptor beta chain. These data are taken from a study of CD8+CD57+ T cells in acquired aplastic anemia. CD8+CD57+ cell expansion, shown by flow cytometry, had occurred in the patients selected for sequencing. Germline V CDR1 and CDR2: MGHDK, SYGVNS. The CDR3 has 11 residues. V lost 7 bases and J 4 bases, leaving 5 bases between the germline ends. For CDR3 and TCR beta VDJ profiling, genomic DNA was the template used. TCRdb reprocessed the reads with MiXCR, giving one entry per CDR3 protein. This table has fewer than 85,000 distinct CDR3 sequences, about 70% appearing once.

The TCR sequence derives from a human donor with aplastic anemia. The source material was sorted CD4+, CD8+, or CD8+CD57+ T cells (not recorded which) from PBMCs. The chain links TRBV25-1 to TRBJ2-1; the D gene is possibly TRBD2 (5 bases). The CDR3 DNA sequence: TGTGCCAGCACGGGGTACAATGAGCAGTTCTTC. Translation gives CASTGYNEQFF.